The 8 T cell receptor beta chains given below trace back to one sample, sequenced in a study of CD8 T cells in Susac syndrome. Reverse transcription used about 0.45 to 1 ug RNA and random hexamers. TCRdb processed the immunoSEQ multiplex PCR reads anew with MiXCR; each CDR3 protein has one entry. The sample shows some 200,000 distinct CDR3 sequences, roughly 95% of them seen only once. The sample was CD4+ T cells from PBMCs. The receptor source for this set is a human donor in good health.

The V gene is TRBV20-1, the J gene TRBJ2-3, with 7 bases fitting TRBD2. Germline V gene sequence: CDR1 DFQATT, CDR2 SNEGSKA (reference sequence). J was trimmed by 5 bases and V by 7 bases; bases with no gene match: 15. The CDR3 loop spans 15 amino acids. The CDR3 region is CSGQRDPYGKDTQYF. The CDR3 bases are TGCAGTGGTCAGCGGGACCCCTATGGGAAAGATACGCAGTATTTT.

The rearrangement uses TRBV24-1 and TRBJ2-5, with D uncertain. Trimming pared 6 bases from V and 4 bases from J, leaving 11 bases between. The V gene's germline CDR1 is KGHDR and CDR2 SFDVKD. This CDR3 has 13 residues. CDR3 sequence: CATSPTLGETQYF. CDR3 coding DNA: TGTGCCACCAGTCCCACGTTGGGAGAGACCCAGTACTTC.

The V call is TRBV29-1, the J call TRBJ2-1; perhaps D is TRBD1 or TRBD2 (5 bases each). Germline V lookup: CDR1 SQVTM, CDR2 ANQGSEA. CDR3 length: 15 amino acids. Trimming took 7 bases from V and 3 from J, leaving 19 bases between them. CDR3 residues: CSGRSGTGIYNEQFF. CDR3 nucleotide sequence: TGCAGCGGCAGATCCGGGACGGGCATCTACAATGAGCAGTTCTTC.

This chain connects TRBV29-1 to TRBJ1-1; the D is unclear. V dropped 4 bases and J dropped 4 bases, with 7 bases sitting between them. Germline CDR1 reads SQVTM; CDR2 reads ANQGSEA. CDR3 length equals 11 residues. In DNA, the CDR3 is TGCAGCGTTGGTTTGGGCACTGAAGCTTTCTTT. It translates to CSVGLGTEAFF.

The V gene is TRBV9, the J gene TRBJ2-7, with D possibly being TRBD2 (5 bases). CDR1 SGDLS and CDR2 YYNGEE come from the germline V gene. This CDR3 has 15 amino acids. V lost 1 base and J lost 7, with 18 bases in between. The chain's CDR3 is CASSVSWRAPLEQYF. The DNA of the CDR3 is TGTGCCAGCAGCGTATCCTGGCGGGCGCCCCTGGAGCAGTACTTC.

CDR3 coding DNA: TGTGCCAGCAGTGACCTACTCGGGGCCAACGTCCTGACTTTC. This gives the protein CASSDLLGANVLTF. The chain couples TRBV19 to TRBJ2-6; D unclear. The CDR3 is 14 amino acids. The germline V gene encodes CDR1 LNHDA and CDR2 SQIVND (reference sequence). Trimming removed 9 bases from V and 4 bases from J, with 13 bases in between.

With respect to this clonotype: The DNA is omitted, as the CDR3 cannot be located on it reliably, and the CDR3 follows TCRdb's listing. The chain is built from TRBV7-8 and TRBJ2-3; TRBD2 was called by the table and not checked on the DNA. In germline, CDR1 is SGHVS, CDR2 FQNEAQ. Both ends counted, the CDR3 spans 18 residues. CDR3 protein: CASSLFLWTSGYTDTQYF.

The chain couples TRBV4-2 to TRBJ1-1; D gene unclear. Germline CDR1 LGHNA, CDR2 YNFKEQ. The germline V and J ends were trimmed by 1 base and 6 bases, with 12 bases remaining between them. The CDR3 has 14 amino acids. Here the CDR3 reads CASSQARQYPEAFF. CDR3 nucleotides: TGTGCCAGCAGCCAAGCCCGGCAGTACCCTGAAGCTTTCTTT.